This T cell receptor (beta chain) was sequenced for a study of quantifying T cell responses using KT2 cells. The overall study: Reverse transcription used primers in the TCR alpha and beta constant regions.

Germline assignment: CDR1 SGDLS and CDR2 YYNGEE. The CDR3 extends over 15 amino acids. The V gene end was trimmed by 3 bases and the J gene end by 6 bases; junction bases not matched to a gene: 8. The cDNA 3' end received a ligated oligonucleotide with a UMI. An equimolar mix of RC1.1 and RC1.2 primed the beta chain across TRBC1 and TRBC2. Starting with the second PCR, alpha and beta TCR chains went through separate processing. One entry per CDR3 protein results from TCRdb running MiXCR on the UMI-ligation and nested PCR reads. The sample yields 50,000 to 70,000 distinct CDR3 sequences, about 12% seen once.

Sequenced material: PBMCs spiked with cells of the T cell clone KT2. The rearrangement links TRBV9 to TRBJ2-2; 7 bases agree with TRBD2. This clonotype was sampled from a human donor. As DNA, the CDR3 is TGTGCCAGCAGCGAGGCGGGAGATGCGGCCGGGGAGCTGTTTTTT. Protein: CASSEAGDAAGELFF.